Each of the 32 T cell receptor beta chains below was sequenced from the same sample in a study of T cell responses to AZD1222 COVID-19 vaccine. Method: immunoSEQ multiplex PCR; TCRdb's copy keeps in-frame clones and lacks some. The sample includes about 86,000 clones, roughly 90% of them seen just once. The material sequenced was peripheral blood, taken 28 days after the second AZD1222 dose. These receptors were collected from an adult who received the AZD1222 COVID-19 vaccine.

The rearrangement links TRBV6-5 to TRBJ1-2; the D gene is possibly TRBD1 (6 bases). Germline assignment: CDR1 MNHEY and CDR2 SVGAGI. The CDR3 is made up of 15 amino acids. V was clipped by 2 bases and J by 4 bases, with 14 bases between them. The chain's CDR3 is CASSYRRGAGYGYTF. The CDR3 coding sequence is TGTGCCAGCAGTTACCGGCGGGGGGCGGGCTATGGCTACACCTTC.

The V and J genes are TRBV24-1 and TRBJ1-4; 8 bases line up with TRBD1. V shed 3 bases, J shed 8 bases, and the junction held 10 bases outside the gene matches. This CDR3 region has 16 residues. The germline CDR1 and CDR2 sequences are KGHDR and SFDVKD. The CDR3 region is CATSDPRHRGEEKLFF. The CDR3 DNA follows: TGTGCCACCAGTGATCCCCGTCACAGGGGGGAGGAAAAACTGTTTTTT.

On this clone itself: The same CDR3 also results from other DNA sequences found in this sample. The genes are TRBV6-1 and TRBJ2-1; D tentatively fits TRBD1 or TRBD2 (5 bases each). This CDR3 has 15 amino acids. V was shortened by 0 bases and J by 0 bases, with 6 bases between the two germline ends. Germline CDR1 and CDR2: MNHNS and SASEGT. CDR3 nucleotides: TGTGCCAGCAGTGAAGCTGGGGGCTCCTACAATGAGCAGTTCTTC. It yields the protein CASSEAGGSYNEQFF.

The chain links TRBV5-1 to TRBJ1-3; 7 nucleotides line up with TRBD1. V trimming: 5 bases; J trimming: 0 bases; junction bases outside the gene matches: 5. The V gene's germline CDR1 is SGHRS and CDR2 YFSETQ. This CDR3 is 15 amino acids long. The CDR3 DNA reads TGCGCCAGCAGATCGACAGGGAACTCTGGAAACACCATATATTTT. Its translation is CASRSTGNSGNTIYF. The variable domain in full, with the rest retrieved from reference TRBV5-1 and TRBJ1-3, is KAGVTQTPRYLIKTRGQQVTLSCSPISGHRSVSWYQQTPGQGLQFLFEYFSETQRNKGNFPGRFSGRQFSNSRSEMNVSTLELGDSALYLCASRSTGNSGNTIYFGEGSWLTVV.

This clone was counted once. The chain recombines TRBV6-5 with TRBJ1-1, with D possibly TRBD1 on 5 matching bases. Germline V CDR1 and CDR2: MNHEY, SVGAGI. The CDR3 contains 13 residues. Trimming removed 5 bases at V and 8 bases at J, with 15 bases between. CDR3 DNA sequence: TGTGCCAGCAGTACCGGGACGACCCGGGAAGCTTTCTTT. This encodes CASSTGTTREAFF.

The chain employs TRBV7-2 and TRBJ2-7; possibly TRBD1 for D (5 bases). CDR3 length: 13 amino acids. The germline V gene encodes CDR1 SGHTA and CDR2 FQGNSA. The V end lost 1 base, the J end lost 4 bases, and 8 bases lay between the germline ends. Here the CDR3 DNA reads TGTGCCAGCAGCTTAGAGGGGCCTTACGAGCAGTACTTC. It yields the protein CASSLEGPYEQYF.

The chain recombines TRBV5-5 with TRBJ2-7; D perhaps matches TRBD2 (5 bases). This CDR3 is built from 13 residues. In germline, CDR1 is SGHKS, CDR2 YYEKEE (reference sequence). Trimming stripped 2 bases from V and 2 bases from J, with 8 bases between. The CDR3 coding sequence is TGTGCCAGCAGCTTCCGGGGAACCTACGAGCAGTACTTC. The encoded protein is CASSFRGTYEQYF. Filled out from reference TRBV5-5 and TRBJ2-7, the complete variable domain reads DAGVTQSPTHLIKTRGQQVTLRCSPISGHKSVSWYQQVLGQGPQFIFQYYEKEERGRGNFPDRFSARQFPNYSSELNVNALLLGDSALYLCASSFRGTYEQYFGPGTRLTVT.

The chain uses TRBV28 and TRBJ1-4; D uncertain. Germline CDR1 and CDR2: MDHEN and SYDVKM. Trimming took 3 bases from V and 3 from J, leaving 8 bases between them. The CDR3 totals 14 residues. The CDR3 DNA sequence: TGTGCCAGCAGTTTGGGTCAGGCTAATGAAAAACTGTTTTTT. Protein sequence: CASSLGQANEKLFF.

This sequence joins TRBV6-5 and TRBJ1-1; no reliable D call. This CDR3 has 14 amino acids. The V end was cut by 7 bases, the J end by 3 bases, with 15 bases between. CDR1 is MNHEY, CDR2 SVGAGI, per germline. This chain's CDR3 is CASTRSVLDTEAFF. The CDR3 DNA follows: TGTGCCAGCACCCGCTCGGTTCTGGACACTGAAGCTTTCTTT.

The chain recombines TRBV10-1 with TRBJ2-7; unclear D gene. The CDR3 spans 12 residues. With 4 bases removed from V and 3 bases from J, the gap between germline ends came to 7 bases. Per germline, CDR1 WNHNN and CDR2 SYGVQD (reference sequence). CDR3: CASSVSIYEQYF. The CDR3 DNA reads TGCGCCAGCAGTGTCTCTATCTACGAGCAGTACTTC.

The chain is built from TRBV4-2 and TRBJ1-6; no clear D gene. The CDR3 is 14 amino acids. Trimming took off 6 bases at V and 10 bases at J, with 16 bases between the two ends. The V gene's germline CDR1 is LGHNA and CDR2 YNFKEQ. CDR3 sequence reads: CASRSDTAESPLHF. CDR3 nucleotides: TGTGCCAGCAGGTCGGATACGGCGGAATCACCCCTCCACTTT.

The rearrangement uses TRBV7-6 and TRBJ1-1; D perhaps matches TRBD1 (5 bases). Germline-derived CDR1 and CDR2 are SGHVS and FNYEAQ. V was trimmed by 5 bases and J by 4 bases, leaving 17 bases between them. The CDR3 length is 15 residues. The CDR3 DNA reads as TGTGCCAGCAGCCCTTGGCTGAGGGGAGGCACTGAAGCTTTCTTT. It is translated as CASSPWLRGGTEAFF.

The rearrangement joins TRBV24-1 to TRBJ2-1, with D possibly TRBD2 on 5 matching bases. V was pared by 9 bases and J by 0 bases, with 8 bases between. Germline V gene lookup returns CDR1 KGHDR and CDR2 SFDVKD. The CDR3 is 13 residues long. The CDR3 loop is CATGGTSYNEQFF. The CDR3 DNA follows: TGTGCCACCGGAGGAACCTCCTACAATGAGCAGTTCTTC.

The chain couples TRBV2 to TRBJ2-5; TRBD1 aligns across 7 bases. The CDR3 runs 13 residues. Trimming took 7 bases from V and 1 from J; bases not matched to a gene: 3. CDR1 is SNHLY and CDR2 is FYNNEI in the germline V gene. This CDR3 reads CASNRDSQETQYF. The CDR3 DNA sequence: TGTGCCAGCAACCGGGACAGCCAAGAGACCCAGTACTTC. The full variable domain, completed using reference TRBV2 and TRBJ2-5, is EPEVTQTPSHQVTQMGQEVILRCVPISNHLYFYWYRQILGQKVEFLVSFYNNEISEKSEIFDDQFSVERPDGSNFTLKIRSTKLEDSAMYFCASNRDSQETQYFGPGTRLLVL.

The chain is built from TRBV20-1 and TRBJ2-5; 10 bases match TRBD2. Germline-derived CDR1 and CDR2 are DFQATT and SNEGSKA (reference sequence). The CDR3 consists of 14 residues. With V trimmed by 3 bases and J by 5 bases, 6 bases remained unmatched. In DNA, the CDR3 is TGCAGTGCTAGTCTAGCGGGAGCAGGGGAGACCCAGTACTTC. It translates to CSASLAGAGETQYF.

This clone was observed a handful of times. The V call is TRBV4-3, the J call TRBJ1-1, with D tentatively TRBD1 (6 bases). V was clipped by 1 base and J by 5 bases, with 20 bases between them. Germline loops: CDR1 LGHNA, CDR2 YSLEER. This CDR3 contains 17 residues. For the CDR3, the DNA is TGCGCCAGCAGCCAAGGGTCGACAGGCTATGTAGGGACTGAAGCTTTCTTT. Its translation: CASSQGSTGYVGTEAFF.

V and J are TRBV19 and TRBJ1-2; no definite D call. Trimming took off 3 bases at V and 7 bases at J, with 15 bases between the two ends. Germline V gene lookup returns CDR1 LNHDA and CDR2 SQIVND (reference sequence). The CDR3 length is 14 residues. The CDR3 loop reads CASSIKSFFGGYTF. The CDR3, as DNA: TGTGCCAGTAGTATTAAGAGTTTCTTTGGTGGCTACACCTTC.

The V gene is TRBV6-4, the J gene TRBJ1-6; D not certain. The V end was cut by 3 bases, the J end by 6 bases, with 6 bases between. In germline, CDR1 is MRHNA, CDR2 SNTAGT. There are 13 residues in the CDR3. The CDR3 protein is CASSEGINSPLHF. In DNA, the CDR3 is TGTGCCAGCAGTGAAGGGATTAATTCACCCCTCCACTTT.

The V call is TRBV6-5, the J call TRBJ2-7; weak D call: TRBD1 (7 bases). Germline V gene sequence: CDR1 MNHEY, CDR2 SVGAGI. CDR3 size: 15 residues. Trimming pared 7 bases from V and 6 bases from J, leaving 22 bases between. The CDR3 region is CASIASSGGNGEQYF. The CDR3 nucleotides read TGTGCCAGCATTGCTTCGTCAGGGGGGAACGGCGAGCAGTACTTC.

J is TRBJ2-7 and V is TRBV11-2, with 8 bases fitting TRBD2. Trimming removed 3 bases from V and 5 bases from J; junction bases left unmatched: 9. The CDR3 runs 15 residues. Germline CDR1 is SGHAT and CDR2 is FQNNGV. The CDR3 DNA is TGTGCCAGCAGCTTCCCGGGACTAGTGTTCGACGAGCAGTACTTC. Its protein product is CASSFPGLVFDEQYF.

This chain joins TRBV30 and TRBJ1-4; no clear D gene. The CDR3 has 11 amino acids. Trimming stripped 0 bases from V and 6 bases from J, with 2 bases between. Germline loops: CDR1 GTSNPN, CDR2 SVGIG (reference sequence). The CDR3 DNA is TGTGCCTGGAGTGTTGATGAAAAACTGTTTTTT. Residues: CAWSVDEKLFF.

The chain recombines TRBV7-8 with TRBJ1-1; tentatively, D is TRBD1 (6 bases). This CDR3 contains 12 residues. Trimming pared 5 bases from V and 8 bases from J, leaving 12 bases between. Per the germline V gene, CDR1 is SGHVS and CDR2 is FQNEAQ. In DNA, the CDR3 is TGTGCCAGCAGCCCGGCGACAGGCGAAGCTTTCTTT. This codes for CASSPATGEAFF.

V is TRBV6-2 or TRBV6-3 and J is TRBJ2-7; 9 bases fit TRBD2. The CDR3 covers 18 residues. From germline, CDR1 is MNHEY and CDR2 SVGEGT. V lost 6 bases, J lost 4 bases, and 19 bases stayed unmatched. The CDR3 nucleotides are TGTGCCAGCAGCCCTACTCTAGCGGGAAGGGAAAGGGGTTACGAGCAGTACTTC. Translating it yields CASSPTLAGRERGYEQYF.

The chain is built from TRBV19 and TRBJ2-2; perhaps TRBD1 as D (7 bases). V lost 6 bases to trimming and J lost 6 bases, with 17 bases between them. Germline loops: CDR1 LNHDA, CDR2 SQIVND (reference sequence). This CDR3 is 15 amino acids long. The CDR3 reads CASSPDREVAGELFF. The CDR3 coding sequence is TGTGCCAGTAGCCCTGACAGGGAGGTGGCCGGGGAGCTGTTTTTT.

The rearrangement uses TRBV13 and TRBJ2-1; possible D gene TRBD2, 6 bases. The CDR3 spans 19 residues. CDR1 and CDR2 from the germline V gene are PRHDT and FYEKMQ (reference sequence). Trimming removed 5 bases from V and 4 bases from J, with 27 bases in between. CDR3 residues: CASSDAGRQGVRNYNEQFF. The CDR3 bases are TGTGCCAGCAGCGACGCGGGACGACAAGGGGTACGGAATTACAATGAGCAGTTCTTC.

The V and J genes are TRBV9 and TRBJ2-3; unclear D gene. The V gene lost 0 bases and the J gene lost 0 bases, with 8 bases spanning the gap. The length of the CDR3 is 15 residues. Looked up from germline, CDR1 is SGDLS and CDR2 is YYNGEE. The CDR3 nucleotides are TGTGCCAGCAGCGTAGTAGGGTCTAGCACAGATACGCAGTATTTT. It encodes CASSVVGSSTDTQYF.

The chain carries TRBV3-1 (or the pseudogene TRBV3-2) and TRBJ2-1; no firm D call. The CDR3 has 14 residues. Per germline, CDR1 LGHDT and CDR2 YNNKEL (reference sequence). V shed 0 bases and J shed 10 bases, with 13 bases lying between them. CDR3 sequence reads: CASSQDLGPKEQFF. The CDR3 region has the DNA TGTGCCAGCAGCCAAGATCTTGGTCCCAAGGAGCAGTTCTTC.

This chain joins TRBV9 and TRBJ2-7; D is undetermined. This CDR3 is 13 amino acids long. Trimming left V 7 bases short and J 6 bases short, with 17 bases between. Germline V gene lookup returns CDR1 SGDLS and CDR2 YYNGEE. CDR3 bases: TGTGCCAGCGGCGCGACTCGGTCGGGCGAGCAGTACTTC. This sequence encodes CASGATRSGEQYF.

The rearrangement joins TRBV7-8 to TRBJ1-1; no reliable D call. The CDR3 has 13 amino acids. CDR1 is SGHVS and CDR2 is FQNEAQ in the germline V gene. Trimming shortened V by 2 bases and J by 8 bases, and 12 bases separated the two germline ends. The DNA for the CDR3 is TGTGCCAGCAGCTTAAGGGTAAAGGACGAAGCTTTCTTT. Encoded protein: CASSLRVKDEAFF.

V is TRBV4-3 and J is TRBJ2-7, with TRBD1 matching 10 bases. The V segment lost 0 bases and the J segment 6 bases; nucleotides outside the gene matches: 8. The CDR3 has 16 residues. Germline-derived CDR1 and CDR2 are LGHNA and YSLEER. The CDR3 region has the DNA TGCGCCAGCAGCCAAGAAGGGACAGGGGTAAGAGGCGAGCAGTACTTC. Translated: CASSQEGTGVRGEQYF.

The chain is built from TRBV7-2 and TRBJ2-7; 10 nucleotides match TRBD2. The J segment lost 4 bases and the V segment lost 1 base, leaving 7 bases of the junction unmatched. The CDR3 is made up of 16 amino acids. Germline CDR1 and CDR2: SGHTA and FQGNSA. The CDR3 here is CASSLDVASGGYEQYF. CDR3 DNA: TGTGCCAGCAGCTTAGATGTGGCTAGCGGGGGTTACGAGCAGTACTTC. The complete variable domain, with remaining parts taken from reference TRBV7-2 and TRBJ2-7, reads GAGVSQSPSNKVTEKGKDVELRCDPISGHTALYWYRQSLGQGLEFLIYFQGNSAPDKSGLPSDRFSAERTGGSVSTLTIQRTQQEDSAVYLCASSLDVASGGYEQYFGPGTRLTVT.

The chain uses TRBV3-1 (or the pseudogene TRBV3-2) and TRBJ1-6; 7 nucleotides align to TRBD1. The length of the CDR3 is 14 residues. Trimming cost V 4 bases and J 7 bases; bases outside gene matches: 4. The germline V gene encodes CDR1 LGHDT and CDR2 YNNKEL (reference sequence). The CDR3 DNA reads as TGTGCCAGCAGCCTGACAGGGAGGAATTCACCCCTCCACTTT. This sequence encodes CASSLTGRNSPLHF.